This T cell receptor (beta chain) was profiled in a study of post-analysis software for immune sequencing data (dated by TCRdb to between 2014 and 2017). Describing the broader study: Relapsing-remitting, secondary progressive and progressive-relapsing multiple sclerosis were recorded as disease courses, and subtype annotation was lacking for some patients. Patient repertoires were compared against around twelve previously published healthy control repertoires from donors aged 6 to 25 years. A subset of samples was prepared in parallel using single-end sample barcoding, then pooled and co-amplified after Illumina adapter ligation.

To demonstrate the VDJtools post-analysis software, the study profiled TCR beta repertoires from the peripheral blood of 10 to 15 young patients with multiple sclerosis. The multiple sclerosis patients were children and adolescents between about 6 and 16 years of age. The library relied on PCR. TCRdb names Illumina HiSeq 2500 as the instrument used. To reduce PCR and sequencing biases, unique molecular identifiers were incorporated into the TCR beta cDNA libraries. Every 1 to 10 million input T cells yielded approximately 500,000 cDNA molecules, meaning each molecule approximated one T cell. The same protocol used for the earlier healthy control dataset was applied to prepare and sequence the patient libraries. Samples belonging to the same batch were prepared together, multiplexed and sequenced on a shared HiSeq lane. The paper's processing steps were these. MIGEC handled the raw barcoded reads, throwing out single-read molecular identifier groups before consensus assembly and CDR3 extraction. VDJtools was used for post-analysis of the clonotype tables, with diversity normalized by down-sampling every dataset to the smallest sample size. Repertoire overlap clustering matched CDR3 amino acid but not nucleotide sequences to correct batch-related cross-sample contamination. TCRdb handled the public reads itself, with Q25 trimming in fastp and clone calling in MiXCR, and kept productive beta chains. CDR3 protein duplicates are merged, each entry listing the most common genes and DNA. Clone size and V and J calls follow TCRdb, not the original study. The sample records some 190,000 distinct CDR3 sequences, approximately 28% of which are singletons. The top ten constitute roughly 3.4% of the sample.

For this clonotype: This clone's antigen is unknown. Base qualities are not provided; no much larger clone lies one nucleotide away.

Here is what the overall study found, with its caveats: Patients showed significantly higher frequencies than controls for about 5 TRBV segments, among them TRBV5-6, TRBV5-1 and TRBV20-1. Multiple sclerosis patients had significantly lower normalized Chao1 diversity than controls, a result that suggests substantial peripheral T-cell clonal expansion. Direct clustering with F measure showed strong co-clustering of samples prepared in the same batch, prompting a batch-effect correction. The control group was slightly older than the multiple sclerosis patient group.

The CDR3 sequence holds 13 residues, the cysteine and phenylalanine included. Only CDR3 DNA remains: 39 bases, in frame from the first base. The germline V gene supplies CDR1 SGHTA and CDR2 FQGNSA. The germline V end is reduced by 9 bases and the J end by 6 bases; junction bases left unmatched: 8. This sequence originates from a girl aged 2-17 years with multiple sclerosis. The sample consisted of blood. In this chain, TRBV7-2 is recombined with TRBJ2-1, and TRBD2 matches 7 of the central bases. The DNA is TGTGCCAGTTGGGGGGGGGAATCCAATGAGCAGTTCTTC. It codes for CASWGGESNEQFF.